This entry is about one TCR beta chain. This clonotype was counted between two and nine times. Its cognate antigen has yet to be identified. Per-base quality was not reported, and no clone a single base away is much larger than it. The run used an Illumina NovaSeq 6000. TCR cDNA was synthesized by 5'RACE template switching, which introduced a universal primer site and unique molecular identifiers. cDNA synthesis was primed from both the TCR alpha and TCR beta constant segments. Library amplification used two PCR steps, and the second PCR step added sample barcodes and sequencing adapters. Sequencing of the libraries was done on either Illumina HiSeq 2500 (2x100 bp) or NovaSeq (2x150 bp). Concerning the study's data processing: Reads were demultiplexed and collapsed into UMI consensus sequences with MIGEC, and V(D)J alignment was performed with MiXCR. Using edgeR on replicate PBMC samples, clonotypes were called vaccine-responding if FDR was below 0.01 and the log2 fold change was above 5 up to day 15. CD4 or CD8 identity was assigned to each bulk clonotype according to whether the clonotype was present at higher abundance in the sequenced CD4 repertoire or the sequenced CD8 repertoire. The raw public reads went through TCRdb reprocessing: fastp at Q25, MiXCR clone calling, in-frame beta chains kept. Here each entry gathers all rows of one CDR3 protein and keeps the most common genes and DNA. What appears here as the V and J calls and clone size reflects TCRdb's work, not the paper's. This sample has roughly 190,000 distinct CDR3 sequences in its table, and 11% of those were observed once. Of the sample, 35% to 40% falls within the top ten clones.

Sequences SGHRS (CDR1) and YFSETQ (CDR2) are obtained from the germline V gene. From the cysteine through the phenylalanine, the CDR3 covers 15 amino acids. Only the CDR3 portion is preserved as DNA: 45 bases, with reading frame beginning at the first base. After removal of 3 bases from V and 4 bases from J, the junction retains 7 bases not matched to a gene. The sample's treatment or condition label, decoded: live attenuated yellow fever vaccine strain. A standard Ficoll-Paque protocol was used to isolate PBMCs from peripheral blood. Dynabeads CD4 and CD8 positive selection kits were used to isolate the CD4 and CD8 T-cell fractions. TriZol was used to extract RNA from bulk PBMCs, CD4 and CD8 fractions, and dextramer-positive and dextramer-negative fractions. This record comes from a study of T cells after yellow fever vaccination (dated by TCRdb to 2018 to 2020). For the study in its entirety: The SMART-Seq v4 Ultra Low Input RNA kit was used to prepare libraries from fractions with low cell numbers. To follow T-cell clones before and after both primary and booster YFV17D yellow fever vaccination, bulk TCR alpha and beta repertoires underwent longitudinal sequencing. Two healthy male donors made up the cohort, one aged 18 to 29 years and the other aged 30 to 39 years. Bulk PBMC replicates and cell subsets were isolated from blood drawn at multiple timepoints before and after both primary and secondary immunization.

Overall study results and their limits: Because abundant contaminating clonotypes from the bulk population could be contained in FACS-sorted repertoires, computational filtering was required. The secondary T-cell response was weaker than the primary response but faster, peaking on day 5 instead of day 15. A small fraction of clonotypes showed up in both the CD4 and CD8 compartments, probably as a result of convergent recombination. After the booster, most of the clones that had expanded following primary vaccination were detected again (almost 98% of CD4 and around 87% of CD8), which suggests that memory was broadly maintained. Only a couple of donors were included in the study, so the extent to which the findings can be generalized is limited.

The sequence joins TRBV5-1 to TRBJ2-3, and 8 junction bases match TRBD2. The receptor was derived from a man in his late teens or twenties who received the YFV17D yellow fever vaccine. This specimen consisted of CD8+ T cells sorted from PBMCs, obtained 15 days after the yellow fever booster vaccination. The nucleotides read TGCGCCAGCAGCTCGTCGCGGGGGGCGGCAGATACGCAGTATTTT. Protein translation: CASSSSRGAADTQYF.